This T cell receptor (beta chain) was recorded in a study of T-cell memory formation after mild COVID-19 (dated by TCRdb to the early 2020s). Notes on the research overall: TCR sequence clusters from the two donors were found to be largely donor specific. Two young, previously healthy adult volunteers made up the cohort, one male and one female. Longitudinal TCRalpha and TCRbeta repertoire sequencing tracked T-cell clones expanding and contracting after mild COVID-19 in two donors.

Sequencing was carried out with an Illumina NovaSeq 6000. TCRalpha and TCRbeta cDNA libraries were constructed by 5'RACE with constant-segment primers, with sample barcodes and unique molecular identifiers being introduced. Trizol reagent was used to extract RNA from every sample. Amplification of the libraries took two PCR steps, and the second step added a second sample barcode plus Illumina TruSeq adapters. Sequencing of the libraries was done on an Illumina NovaSeq, producing 2 x 150 bp paired-end reads. The original methods were these. The reads were demultiplexed and collapsed into UMI-guided consensus sequences using migec v1.2.7. Using mixcr v2.1.11, UMI consensuses were aligned to TRA and TRB V and J templates and then assembled into clonotypes. Clonotypes were classified as expanded or contracted when called significant by both edgeR and NoisET, with noise models trained on biological replicates. For edgeR calls, a false discovery rate-adjusted p below 0.01 and a log2 fold-change threshold of 1 were applied. PCA with hierarchical clustering of max-normalized trajectories of the 1000 most abundant clonotypes was used as exploratory dynamics analysis. Separately sequenced CD4+ and CD8+ repertoires were used to assign a CD4 or CD8 phenotype to each responding clone. TCRdb handled the public reads itself, with Q25 trimming in fastp and clone calling in MiXCR, and kept productive beta chains. Entries are consolidated by CDR3 protein sequence, retaining the most common genes and DNA. The V and J calls follow TCRdb's processing rather than the paper's. The sample yields around 510,000 distinct CDR3 sequences; about 22% were counted once. The ten largest make up approximately 8.4% of the sample.

On this clonotype: The antigen this receptor binds is unknown. The sample holds no much larger clone one base away, and base qualities are not on file.

Ficoll-Paque density gradient centrifugation was the method used to isolate PBMCs. The research as a whole found: Whether the second-wave clones peaking on day 37 were SARS-CoV-2 specific was not confirmed. Contracting CD4+ clones were found mainly in CM and EM memory subsets, while CD8+ clones were enriched in EMRA. Only a couple of mild cases were covered by the study, and larger cohorts that include severe cases with pre-infection samples were considered necessary. Clones contracting from day 15 to 85 had balanced CD4/CD8 phenotypes, while a second wave expanding from day 15 to 37 was biased towards CD4+. Some responding clones were found in pre-infection memory, which suggests that pre-existing cross-reactive memory T cells took part in the SARS-CoV-2 response.

The CDR3 sequence holds 16 residues, the cysteine and phenylalanine included. Of all the DNA, just the CDR3 is kept, 48 bases in frame from base 1. V and J lose 0 bases and 5 bases, and a span of 16 bases separates them. CDR1 MNHEY and CDR2 SMNVEV are derived from the germline V gene (reference sequence). Sequenced material: PBMCs or a T cell subset sorted from them (not recorded which). The TCR originated in an adult woman who had mild COVID-19 (a few samples of this study predate the infection). The sample titles of this study are shuffled in the database, so cell type and time point are left out; the donor was told from shared clones. The V gene is TRBV27 and the J gene is TRBJ2-5; the D gene cannot be resolved beyond TRBD1 or TRBD2, each matching 5 bases. The CDR3 here reads CASSLSAGTARETQYF. The DNA is TGTGCCAGCAGTTTATCAGCCGGGACGGCGAGGGAGACCCAGTACTTC.